This T cell receptor (beta chain) was profiled in a study of human T cells and chemical hapten exposure. Whole-study context: The study sensitized with 2% DPC on a roughly 2 cm by roughly 2 cm patch of upper inner arm skin. The study, taken as a whole, reports: Once DPC sensitization occurred, TCRs above 1 in 1000 frequency showed no change. While controls formed fewer of them, expanded TCRs formed significantly more large CDR3 similarity clusters.

MiXCR, applied by TCRdb to the RACE reads, yields one record per CDR3 protein. The sample contains nearly 350,000 distinct CDR3 sequences, roughly 6.9% of which appear only once. The time point denotes: patch test 1, 2 weeks after DPC sensitization. The treatment: therapeutic diphenylcyclopropenone sensitization with weekly scalp DPC. Blood draws came before every patch-test application. The CDR3 is made up of 12 amino acids. The germline V and J ends were trimmed by 3 bases and 2 bases, with 4 bases remaining between them. CDR1 is SGHTA, CDR2 FQGNSA, per germline. This clonotype appeared many times. Its specificity is not known.

The chain uses TRBV7-2 and TRBJ2-5; D remains ambiguous. The clonotype originates from a young woman with alopecia areata. Some clones in this sample may be carry-over from other donors' samples. The starting material was whole blood, obtained in connection with sensitization to the hapten diphenylcyclopropenone (DPC). CDR3 sequence (DNA): TGTGCCAGCAGCTTTCTACAAGAGACCCAGTACTTC. Protein: CASSFLQETQYF.